This TCR beta chain originates from a study of blood T cell repertoires in COVID-19. Germline loops: CDR1 SGDLS, CDR2 YYNGEE. The CDR3 is made up of 13 amino acids. With V trimmed by 2 bases and J by 5 bases, 3 bases remained unmatched. By its share, this clone is medium-sized. The table came from immunoSEQ multiplex PCR; TCRdb's copy has only in-frame clones and leaves some out. The sample yields 85,000 to 130,000 clones, about 80% seen once. Sequencing input: peripheral blood. The source is a woman of 80 years or more with active or convalescent COVID-19. The chain links TRBV9 to TRBJ1-2; 7 nucleotides agree with TRBD1. The CDR3 DNA reads as TGTGCCAGCAGCGTTAACAGGGGTTATGGCTACACCTTC. Residues: CASSVNRGYGYTF.